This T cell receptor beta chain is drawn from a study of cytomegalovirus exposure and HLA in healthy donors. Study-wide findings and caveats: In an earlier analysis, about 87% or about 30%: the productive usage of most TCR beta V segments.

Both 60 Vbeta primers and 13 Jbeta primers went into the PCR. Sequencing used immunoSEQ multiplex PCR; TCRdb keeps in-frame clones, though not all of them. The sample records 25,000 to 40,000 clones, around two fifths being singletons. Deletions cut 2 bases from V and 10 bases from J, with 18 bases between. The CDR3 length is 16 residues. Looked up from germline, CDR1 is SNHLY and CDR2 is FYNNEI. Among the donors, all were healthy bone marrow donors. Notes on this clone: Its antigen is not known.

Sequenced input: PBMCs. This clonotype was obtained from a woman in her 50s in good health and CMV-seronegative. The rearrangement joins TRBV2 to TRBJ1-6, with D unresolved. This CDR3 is CASSELEDTSGSPLHF. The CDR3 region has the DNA TGTGCCAGCAGTGAATTAGAAGACACAAGCGGGTCACCCCTCCACTTT.